This T cell receptor beta chain was profiled in a study of blood T cell repertoires in COVID-19 (dated by TCRdb to 2018 to 2021). In terms of the full investigation: Samples from collaborators originated in the United States, Italy and Spain and spanned both the acute and convalescent phases of COVID-19. The prospective study material was composed of cDNA or gDNA derived from T cells, B-cell-depleted T cells, or PBMCs. Deeply sampled blood TCRbeta repertoires from subjects exposed to, actively infected with, or recovered from COVID-19 were included in the dataset. The repertoires were released in a freely available public database meant as a resource for research on the immune response to SARS-CoV-2. The samples were drawn from the first 160 participants of the ongoing ImmuneRACE study and from 1,254 subjects provided by 6 global collaborators. The sample metadata nearly always contained a de-identified subject ID, COVID-19 status, age in years and sex. Where available, HLA class I and class II types were obtained from metadata supplied by the sample provider rather than from assay-based typing.

V was cut back by 4 bases and J by 0 bases, leaving a gap of 10 bases between them. Measured from the cysteine to the phenylalanine, the CDR3 is 14 residues long. Just the 42-base CDR3 DNA is kept, in frame starting at base 1. In the germline V gene, CDR1 corresponds to SGHRS and CDR2 to YFSETQ. TCRbeta CDR3 regions were amplified from genomic DNA using the immunoSEQ Assay, a bias-controlled multiplex PCR. Turning to the authors' computational methods: Nucleated cell counts per sample were estimated from amplification of reference gene primers within the assay. Sequence reads were collapsed and filtered to measure the absolute abundance of every unique TCRbeta CDR3 rearrangement. For each sample, productive Simpson clonality was calculated by taking the square root of Simpson's diversity index across productive rearrangements. Held by TCRdb, this immuneACCESS table contains in-frame sequences only and omits some clones. Under half of the omission traces to an unresolved V gene where checked; the cause of the rest is unknown. The V and J calls and clone size are taken from that table; D and trimming were inferred from the DNA. Within this sample are approximately 240,000 clones, with 70% to 85% of them counted one time only. Approximately 4.9% of the sample rests with the top ten.

The paper's findings and limits, for the study overall: The quantity of clinical and demographic metadata differed by source and by participant and was supplied without curation.

This clone turned up a few times. The antigen it recognizes is unknown. No base quality information exists; no much larger clone differs at one position. Each collaborating institution followed its own protocols to collect whole blood in K2EDTA tubes. For TCRbeta analysis, collaborators shipped samples in one of three forms: frozen whole blood, isolated PBMCs, or DNA extracted from either of those sample types. The TCR originated in a woman of 80 years or more with active or convalescent COVID-19. The rearrangement joined TRBV5-1 to TRBJ1-2; tentative D gene TRBD1, with 5 bases matching. Sequenced input: peripheral blood. The DNA is as follows: TGCGCCAGCAGCCCGGACAACCCTAACTATGGCTACACCTTC. This is translated as CASSPDNPNYGYTF.